These T cell receptor beta chains were read from a single sample in a study of T cell repertoires in cytomegalovirus infection. TCRdb called the reads again in MiXCR, with one record for every CDR3 protein. The table has about 530,000 distinct CDR3 sequences, about 30% seen once. Sequenced input: PBMCs. The receptors shown here come from a human donor in good health (CMV status not recorded). Some clones in this sample may be carry-over from other donors' samples. Each CDR3 is given with its conserved first and last residue. D genes are given only for firm matches. A clone size is listed for some rows: how often the clone was seen (once, few, many), or a class if it is expanded.

d_gene,j_gene,v_gene,abundance,CDR3nt,CDR3aa
-,TRBJ2-1,TRBV11-2,few,TGTGCCAGCAGCTCATCCGGGTATGAGCAGTTCTTC,CASSSSGYEQFF
-,TRBJ2-7,TRBV20-1,-,TGCAGTGCCCCTACCCGGTACGAGCAGTACTTC,CSAPTRYEQYF
TRBD2,TRBJ2-1,TRBV7-9,-,TGTGCCAGCAGCTTACACCCCGGGTTAGCGGGGGGAAGTGAGCAGTTCTTC,CASSLHPGLAGGSEQFF
-,TRBJ2-1,TRBV7-9,many,TGTGCCAGCAGCTTAAGCCCAACTCCCAATGAGCAGTTCTTC,CASSLSPTPNEQFF
TRBD1,TRBJ2-7,TRBV6-1,-,TGTGCCAGCAGTGAAACGGGACAGCCCTACGAGCAGTACTTC,CASSETGQPYEQYF
TRBD1,TRBJ1-1,TRBV11-2,-,TGTGCCAGCAGAAGAGGAACGGGACAGCTGAACACTGAAGCTTTCTTT,CASRRGTGQLNTEAFF
-,TRBJ2-3,TRBV6-6,few,TGTGCCAGCAGAACCGGGACATACACAGATACGCAGTATTTT,CASRTGTYTDTQYF
TRBD2,TRBJ2-2,TRBV12-3/TRBV12-4,few,TGTGCCAGCAGTTCCCTCCGACTAGCGGGAGAGGAGGTCACCGGGGAGCTGTTTTTT,CASSSLRLAGEEVTGELFF
TRBD2,TRBJ2-1,TRBV12-3/TRBV12-4,-,TGTGCCAGCAGTCACTCCGGGACTAGGGCTGCCTATGAGCAGTTCTTC,CASSHSGTRAAYEQFF
-,TRBJ2-7,TRBV11-2,many,TGTGCCAGCAGCCCACTAGACTACACGGGGTTTTACGAGCAGTACTTC,CASSPLDYTGFYEQYF
TRBD2,TRBJ2-5,TRBV19,few,TGTGCCAGTTCGTTACTAGCGGGGATGGGAGAGACCCAGTACTTC,CASSLLAGMGETQYF
TRBD2,TRBJ2-5,TRBV6-2/TRBV6-3,few,TGTGCCAGCAGTTGGGCTAGCGGGATGAGGCAAGAGACCCAGTACTTC,CASSWASGMRQETQYF
TRBD1,TRBJ1-1,TRBV29-1,few,TGCAGCGTAGCCCGGGACAGGGGATCTGAAGCTTTCTTT,CSVARDRGSEAFF
-,TRBJ1-5,TRBV28,-,TGTGCCAGCAGTTTCCCCGCGATCAATCAGCCCCAGCATTTT,CASSFPAINQPQHF
-,TRBJ2-7,TRBV15,-,TGTGCCACCAGCAGAGGGATACAGGGCATTAGTCCCCACGAGCAGTACTTC,CATSRGIQGISPHEQYF
TRBD1,TRBJ1-1,TRBV6-1,few,TGTGCCAGCAATACTGGGCTAGGAGGGACAGGGGTCTTT,CASNTGLGGTGVF
TRBD1,TRBJ1-1,TRBV6-5,-,TGTGCCAGCAGTTACGAAAGGGGGCAAATGAACACTGAAGCTTTCTTT,CASSYERGQMNTEAFF
-,TRBJ2-3,TRBV15,-,TGTGCCACCTCCCTGGGGGGCCAGAGCACAGATACGCAGTATTTT,CATSLGGQSTDTQYF
-,TRBJ2-3,TRBV5-4,-,TGTGCCAGCAGCTTGGGCGGAAGATCTAGCACAGATACGCAGTATTTT,CASSLGGRSSTDTQYF
TRBD1,TRBJ1-5,TRBV5-6,-,TGTGCCAGCAGCTTACGGGGACAGAATCAGCCCCAGCATTTT,CASSLRGQNQPQHF
TRBD1,TRBJ2-1,TRBV4-1,few,TGCGCCAGCAGCCGGGACAGAAATGAGCAGTTCTTC,CASSRDRNEQFF
TRBD1,TRBJ2-6,TRBV4-3,-,TGCGCCAGCAGCCAAGACAGGACAGGGGCTGGGGCCAACGTCCTGACTTTC,CASSQDRTGAGANVLTF
-,TRBJ2-5,TRBV4-1,-,TGCGCCAGCAGCCCCCCGCGAGTTTCCCGTCCCCCGCAAGAGACCCAGTACTTC,CASSPPRVSRPPQETQYF
-,TRBJ2-1,TRBV5-1,-,TGCGCCAGCAGCGATTTGAATGAGCAGTTCTTC,CASSDLNEQFF
-,TRBJ2-7,TRBV5-4,-,TGTGCCAGCAGCTTGGAAGTAGGGATGGGCTACGAGCAGTACTTC,CASSLEVGMGYEQYF
-,TRBJ2-7,TRBV4-3,few,TGCGCCAGCAGCCAAGATTACAGGGAGGATTTTCCCTACGAGCAGTACTTC,CASSQDYREDFPYEQYF
TRBD2,TRBJ2-1,TRBV7-2,-,TGTGCCAGCAGCCCGCACCCGACTAGCGGTTACAATGAGCAGTTCTTC,CASSPHPTSGYNEQFF
-,TRBJ1-1,TRBV7-2,-,TGTGCCAGCAGGTGGGATTACATGAACACTGAAGCTTTCTTT,CASRWDYMNTEAFF
-,TRBJ2-4,TRBV20-1,few,TGCAGTGCTAGAGAAGACATTCAGTACTTC,CSAREDIQYF
-,TRBJ1-5,TRBV7-2,many,TGTGCCAGCAGCGCGAGGCCCAATCAGCCCCAGCATTTT,CASSARPNQPQHF
TRBD2,TRBJ2-5,TRBV11-2,few,TGTGCCAGCAGTTTCGGGACTAGCGGGCCCCAAGAGACCCAGTACTTC,CASSFGTSGPQETQYF
TRBD1,TRBJ2-7,TRBV5-1,few,TGCGCCAGCAGCTTGGCCCCAGGGGGCTACGAGCAGTACTTC,CASSLAPGGYEQYF
-,TRBJ2-3,TRBV24-1,few,TGTGCCACCAGTGATTTTAGAAACGAACGTACGCAGTATTTT,CATSDFRNERTQYF
-,TRBJ2-5,TRBV28,many,TGTGCCAGCAGTACAGGGCAAGAGACCCAGTACTTC,CASSTGQETQYF
-,TRBJ2-1,TRBV7-2,-,TGTGCCAGCAGCAAGAGCTCCTACAATGAGCAGTTCTTC,CASSKSSYNEQFF
TRBD2,TRBJ2-3,TRBV7-6,many,TGTGCCAGCAGCCGACTAGCGGGAGCGGTCACAGATACGCAGTATTTT,CASSRLAGAVTDTQYF
-,TRBJ1-4,TRBV11-2,-,TGTGCCAGCACCCAAGGGGTGGTGGGTGAAAAACTGTTTTTT,CASTQGVVGEKLFF
-,TRBJ2-1,TRBV24-1,few,TGTGCCACCAGAAAGCGGGCCGACAATGAGCAGTTCTTC,CATRKRADNEQFF
-,TRBJ1-6,TRBV14,-,TGTGCCAGCAGCCAAGTGACAGGTGGATCACCCCTCCACTTT,CASSQVTGGSPLHF
TRBD2,TRBJ2-7,TRBV6-2/TRBV6-3,-,TGTGCCAGCAGTTACGGGACTAGCGGGAGCAAGTTC,CASSYGTSGSKF